This is a list of T cell receptor beta chains from one sample in a study of radiotherapy plus CTLA-4 blockade in lung cancer. Generated by immunoSEQ multiplex PCR, the TCRdb table keeps only in-frame clones and is missing some. The sample records under 65,000 clones, almost 85% being singletons. The sequencing here drew on peripheral blood, taken from a patient treated with radiotherapy plus ipilimumab. Source of these receptors: a human donor with non-small cell lung cancer whose response to radiotherapy plus ipilimumab could not be evaluated. Both conserved end residues are part of each CDR3. A D gene is named only where the DNA matches it firmly. Only some rows state a clone size, as once, few, many or a class for expanded clones.

>TRBD2|NA|TRBV6-5|TRBJ2-5
TGTGCCAGCAGTTACTCGAGTAGCGGGAGGGCAGAGACCCAGTACTTC
CASSYSSSGRAETQYF
>NA|NA|TRBV2|TRBJ2-1
TGTGCCAGCAGTGATAAGCGAGGAGCGTACAATGAGCAGTTCTTC
CASSDKRGAYNEQFF
>TRBD2|medium-sized|TRBV6-5|TRBJ2-5
TGTGCCAGCAGACACCCGGCGGGGGGCGGAGAGACCCAGTACTTC
CASRHPAGGGETQYF
>TRBD1|NA|TRBV27|TRBJ2-1
TGTGCCAGCACCAAAAGGCATGTGAGGGACAGGGTCGACAATGAGCAGTTCTTC
CASTKRHVRDRVDNEQFF
>NA|once|TRBV19|TRBJ1-1
TGTGCCAGTACCAGGGAGGGCAGGGGAAGGCATACTGAAGCTTTCTTT
CASTREGRGRHTEAFF
>NA|NA|TRBV10-2|TRBJ2-2
TGCGCCAGCAGTGAGTTCCAGGGGCTCAACGGGGAGCTGTTTTTT
CASSEFQGLNGELFF
>NA|NA|TRBV21-1|TRBJ2-7
TGTGCCAGCAGCCGTCCCGGACTCACCTTCTCCTACGAGCAGTACTTC
CASSRPGLTFSYEQYF
>TRBD1|NA|TRBV5-1|TRBJ2-5
TGCGCCAGCAGCTTGGGCCAGGGGGCCCAAGAGACCCAGTACTTC
CASSLGQGAQETQYF
>NA|NA|TRBV28|TRBJ1-1
TGTGCCAGCAGTTTATCGCGGGTTGGGAACACTGAAGCTTTCTTT
CASSLSRVGNTEAFF
>NA|NA|TRBV6-5|TRBJ2-5
TGTGCCAGCAGTGCGGTAGGGGCAGGGGAAGAGACCCAGTACTTC
CASSAVGAGEETQYF
>NA|once|TRBV6-5|TRBJ1-2
TGTGCCAGCAGTTACTCGGGGCCCAGGGATAACTATGGCTACACCTTC
CASSYSGPRDNYGYTF
>TRBD1|NA|TRBV6-5|TRBJ1-2
TGTGCCAGCAGGCATGACAGGGGCTATGGCTACACCTTC
CASRHDRGYGYTF
>NA|NA|TRBV5-5|TRBJ2-5
TGTGCCAGCAGCTTAGGGACATATAAAGAGACCCAGTACTTC
CASSLGTYKETQYF
>NA|NA|TRBV7-2|TRBJ2-3
TGTGCCAGCAGCTTAGGGGGCGGGGCTAGCACAGATACGCAGTATTTT
CASSLGGGASTDTQYF
>NA|few|TRBV7-9|TRBJ2-3
TGTGCCAGCAGCCGTAGCGGTGTCACAGATACGCAGTATTTT
CASSRSGVTDTQYF
>NA|few|TRBV5-1|TRBJ2-1
TGCGCCAGCAGCTTGGCCCTAGATTCTGAGCAGTTCTTC
CASSLALDSEQFF
>NA|NA|TRBV7-9|TRBJ2-5
TGTGCCAGCACCACGCGGGGAGAGACCCAGTACTTC
CASTTRGETQYF
>NA|NA|TRBV9|TRBJ1-3
TGTGCCGGCAGCGTACGGGGGAGCTCTGGAAACACCATATATTTT
CAGSVRGSSGNTIYF
>TRBD1|NA|TRBV28|TRBJ2-1
TGTGCCAGCAAAGGGACAGAAAACTACAATGAGCAGTTCTTC
CASKGTENYNEQFF
>TRBD2|NA|TRBV10-3|TRBJ2-3
TGTGCCATCAATCCCTTGGGACTAGCGGGGGCAGATACGCAGTATTTT
CAINPLGLAGADTQYF
>NA|NA|TRBV7-9|TRBJ2-2
TGTGCCAGCAGCCTAGGGGGCGGGACGAACACCGGGGAGCTGTTTTTT
CASSLGGGTNTGELFF
>TRBD2|NA|TRBV5-4|TRBJ2-5
TGTGCCAGCAGCTTGCTGCGGGAGGAGACCCAGTACTTC
CASSLLREETQYF
>NA|NA|TRBV29-1|TRBJ1-1
TGCAGCGTTACCTATGCGGCTGAAGCTTTCTTT
CSVTYAAEAFF
>NA|NA|TRBV19|TRBJ2-1
TGTGCCAGTCAACCTAGCTCCTACAATGAGCAGTTCTTC
CASQPSSYNEQFF
>NA|NA|TRBV7-2|TRBJ1-6
TGTGCCAGCAGCTCGGGGGGAGGAGGAAATTCACCCCTCCACTTT
CASSSGGGGNSPLHF
>NA|NA|TRBV5-6|TRBJ2-7
TGTGCCAGCAGCCTCAGTGTGGGGCTCAACGAGCAGTACTTC
CASSLSVGLNEQYF
>TRBD1|few|TRBV27|TRBJ2-7
TGTGCCAGCAGTGAAGGGACAGGGAGGTCCTACGAGCAGTACTTC
CASSEGTGRSYEQYF
>TRBD2|NA|TRBV7-2|TRBJ2-5
TGTGCCAGCAGCTTAGTAGCGGGGGGCTCCAGCGAGACCCAGTACTTC
CASSLVAGGSSETQYF
>TRBD1|NA|TRBV11-3|TRBJ2-2
TGTGCCAGCAGCTACGACAGGGGCAGGGAGCTGTTTTTT
CASSYDRGRELFF
>NA|few|TRBV4-3|TRBJ1-1
TGCGCCAGCAGCCAAGGGTCCGGGGGTACTGAAGCTTTCTTT
CASSQGSGGTEAFF
>NA|NA|TRBV6-1|TRBJ1-1
TGTGCCAGCAGTTCAGGGGCACAGCTTAACGAAGCTTTCTTT
CASSSGAQLNEAFF
>NA|NA|TRBV28|TRBJ2-7
TGTGCCAGCAGCCTGGGGTACAGGGCCCCCTACGAGCAGTACTTC
CASSLGYRAPYEQYF
>TRBD1|NA|TRBV29-1|TRBJ2-1
TGCAGCGTGGTTCCGGGGACAGGGAGATACAATGAGCAGTTCTTC
CSVVPGTGRYNEQFF
>TRBD2|NA|TRBV2|TRBJ2-2
TGTGCCAGCCGTATGCGGGGGGGCTCAACCGGGGAGCTGTTTTTT
CASRMRGGSTGELFF
>NA|NA|TRBV28|TRBJ2-3
TGTGCCAGCAGTCTTACCCTCACGGGAGCCCTGGAAGATACGCAGTATTTT
CASSLTLTGALEDTQYF
>NA|NA|TRBV7-2|TRBJ1-1
TGTGCCAGCAGGAGGGCCACTGAAGCTTTCTTT
CASRRATEAFF
>TRBD1|once|TRBV19|TRBJ1-1
TGTGCCAGTAGTCCCCCCCCCGGACAGGGGGCAGCGTACACTGAAGCTTTCTTT
CASSPPPGQGAAYTEAFF
>TRBD2|few|TRBV29-1|TRBJ2-1
TGCAGCGTTGGGGGACTAGCGGGAGTGGGGGCTTACAATGAGCAGTTCTTC
CSVGGLAGVGAYNEQFF
>NA|NA|TRBV29-1|TRBJ1-1
TGCAGCGTTGCAGTAGGGATGGGAGACACTGAAGCTTTCTTT
CSVAVGMGDTEAFF
>NA|NA|TRBV18|TRBJ1-2
TGTGCCAGCTCACCAACAGACTATGGCTACATGACCTTC
CASSPTDYGYMTF
>NA|NA|TRBV6-5|TRBJ1-6
TGTGCCAGCAGTTACTCAACGGTGAATAATTCACCCCTCCACTTT
CASSYSTVNNSPLHF
>TRBD2|once|TRBV7-9|TRBJ2-3
TGTGCCAGCAGCGTAGCGTTGTCTAGCGGTGGCACAGATACGCAGTATTTT
CASSVALSSGGTDTQYF
>NA|NA|TRBV5-6|TRBJ2-7
TGTGCCAGCAGCTTGGACAGAACCACCTACGAGCAGTACTTC
CASSLDRTTYEQYF
>NA|NA|TRBV11-3|TRBJ2-3
TGTGCCAGCAGCGGCAGGTCAGATACGCAGTATTTT
CASSGRSDTQYF
>NA|NA|TRBV29-1|TRBJ2-5
TGCAGCGGAACCGGAGATCTAAAAGAGACCCAGTACTTC
CSGTGDLKETQYF
>NA|NA|TRBV9|TRBJ2-5
TGTGCCAGCAGCTCGACAGGCGCCGTGCAAGAGACCCAGTACTTC
CASSSTGAVQETQYF
>NA|NA|TRBV12-5|TRBJ2-6
TGTGCTAGTGGTATCCTCGGTGCAGGACAAAGTCGGGCCAACGTCCTGACTTTC
CASGILGAGQSRANVLTF
>TRBD2|NA|TRBV11-2|TRBJ2-7
TGTGCCAGCAGCTTAGGGACTAGCGGGAGGGCCCACGAGCAGTACTTC
CASSLGTSGRAHEQYF
>NA|once|TRBV9|TRBJ1-1
TGTGCCAGCAGCGTAGCCGGGAGGGGAACTGAAGCTTTCTTT
CASSVAGRGTEAFF
>NA|NA|TRBV7-2|TRBJ2-7
TGTGCCAGCAGCTTAGACGGCGAGCAGTACTTC
CASSLDGEQYF
>NA|NA|TRBV28|TRBJ1-2
TGTGCCAGCAGCCCCAGGAACTATGGCTACACCTTC
CASSPRNYGYTF
>NA|NA|TRBV7-9|TRBJ1-6
TGTGCCAGCAGCTCTAGCCGGACCCAGGCCCTCCACTTT
CASSSSRTQALHF
>NA|NA|TRBV19|TRBJ1-1
TGTGCCAGTCAACAGGGTTGGAACACTGAAGCTTTCTTT
CASQQGWNTEAFF
>TRBD2|NA|TRBV19|TRBJ2-7
TGTGCCAGTGGTGGTAGCGGGAGCCTGACCTCCTACGAGCAGTACTTC
CASGGSGSLTSYEQYF
>TRBD1|NA|TRBV6-5|TRBJ2-7
TGTGCCAGCGGGGCGACAGGGGGAAGCTCCTACGAGCAGTACTTC
CASGATGGSSYEQYF